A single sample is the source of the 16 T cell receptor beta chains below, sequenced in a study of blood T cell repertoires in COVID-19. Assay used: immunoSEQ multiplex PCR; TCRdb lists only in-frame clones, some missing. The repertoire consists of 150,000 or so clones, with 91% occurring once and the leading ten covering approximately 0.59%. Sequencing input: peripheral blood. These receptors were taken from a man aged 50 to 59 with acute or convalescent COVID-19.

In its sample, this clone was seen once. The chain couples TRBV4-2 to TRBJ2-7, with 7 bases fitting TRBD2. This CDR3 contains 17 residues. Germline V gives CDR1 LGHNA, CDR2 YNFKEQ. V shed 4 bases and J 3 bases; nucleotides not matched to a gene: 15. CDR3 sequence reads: CASSRGIPGLTLYEQYF. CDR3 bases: TGTGCCAGCAGCCGAGGAATCCCGGGACTAACCCTCTACGAGCAGTACTTC.

In DNA form, the CDR3 reads TGTGCCAGCAGCTTAGATCTGGACAGGGATGAAAAACTGTTTTTT. Protein sequence: CASSLDLDRDEKLFF. The chain is built from TRBV11-2 and TRBJ1-4; 8 bases match TRBD1. The V gene end was trimmed by 0 bases and the J gene end by 6 bases; junction bases not matched to a gene: 3. From germline, CDR1 is SGHAT and CDR2 FQNNGV. The CDR3 runs to 15 residues.

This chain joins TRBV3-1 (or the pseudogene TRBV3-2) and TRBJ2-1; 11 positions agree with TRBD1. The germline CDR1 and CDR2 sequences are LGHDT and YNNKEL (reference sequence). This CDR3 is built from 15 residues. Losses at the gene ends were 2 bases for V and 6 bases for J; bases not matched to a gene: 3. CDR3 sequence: CASSQSGTGGNEQFF. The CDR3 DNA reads TGTGCCAGCAGCCAATCCGGGACAGGGGGCAATGAGCAGTTCTTC.

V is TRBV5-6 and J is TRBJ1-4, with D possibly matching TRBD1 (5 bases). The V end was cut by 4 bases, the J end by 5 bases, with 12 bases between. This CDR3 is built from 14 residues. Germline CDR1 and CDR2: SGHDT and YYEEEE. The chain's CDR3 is CASSSAYRNEKLFF. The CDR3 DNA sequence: TGTGCCAGCAGCAGCGCCTACAGGAATGAAAAACTGTTTTTT.

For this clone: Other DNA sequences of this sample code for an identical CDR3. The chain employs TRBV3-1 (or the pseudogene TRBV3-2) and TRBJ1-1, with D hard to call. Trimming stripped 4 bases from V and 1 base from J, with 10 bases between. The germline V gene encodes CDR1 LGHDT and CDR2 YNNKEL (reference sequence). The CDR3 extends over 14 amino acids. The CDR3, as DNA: TGTGCCAGCAGCCCGTGGACTGAGAACACTGAAGCTTTCTTT. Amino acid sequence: CASSPWTENTEAFF.

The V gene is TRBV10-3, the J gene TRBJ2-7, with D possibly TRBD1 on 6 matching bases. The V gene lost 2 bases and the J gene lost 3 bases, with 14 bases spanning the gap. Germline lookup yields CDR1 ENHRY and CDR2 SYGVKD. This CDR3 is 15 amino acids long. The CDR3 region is CAISETDSFYYEQYV. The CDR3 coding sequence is TGTGCCATCAGTGAGACGGACAGCTTCTACTACGAGCAGTACGTC.

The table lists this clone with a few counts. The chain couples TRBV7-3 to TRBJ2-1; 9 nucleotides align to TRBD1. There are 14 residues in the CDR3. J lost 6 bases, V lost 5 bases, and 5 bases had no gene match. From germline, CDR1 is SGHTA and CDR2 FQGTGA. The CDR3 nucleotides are TGTGCCAGCAGCCTGACAGGGGGAGGCAATGAGCAGTTCTTC. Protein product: CASSLTGGGNEQFF.

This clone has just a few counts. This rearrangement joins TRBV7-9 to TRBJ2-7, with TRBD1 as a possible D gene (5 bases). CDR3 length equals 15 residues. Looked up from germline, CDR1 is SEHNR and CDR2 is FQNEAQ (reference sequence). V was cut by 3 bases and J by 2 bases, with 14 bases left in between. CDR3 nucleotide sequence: TGTGCCAGCAGCTTCGTCCGGACATCCCCCTACGAGCAGTACTTC. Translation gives CASSFVRTSPYEQYF. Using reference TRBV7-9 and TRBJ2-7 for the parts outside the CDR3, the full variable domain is DTGVSQNPRHKITKRGQNVTFRCDPISEHNRLYWYRQTLGQGPEFLTYFQNEAQLEKSRLLSDRFSAERPKGSFSTLEIQRTEQGDSAMYLCASSFVRTSPYEQYFGPGTRLTVT.

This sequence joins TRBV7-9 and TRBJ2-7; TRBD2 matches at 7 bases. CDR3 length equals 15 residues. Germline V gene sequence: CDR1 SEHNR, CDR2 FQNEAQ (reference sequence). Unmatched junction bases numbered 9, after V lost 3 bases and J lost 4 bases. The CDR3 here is CASSFGGSPTYEQYF. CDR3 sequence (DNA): TGTGCCAGCAGCTTTGGCGGGAGCCCAACGTACGAGCAGTACTTC.

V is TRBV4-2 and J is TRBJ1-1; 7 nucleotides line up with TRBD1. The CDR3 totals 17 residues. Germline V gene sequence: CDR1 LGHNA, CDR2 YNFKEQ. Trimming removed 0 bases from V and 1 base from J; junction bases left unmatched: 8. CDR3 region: CASSQEPARQGNTEAFF. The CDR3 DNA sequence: TGTGCCAGCAGCCAAGAACCCGCCAGACAGGGGAACACTGAAGCTTTCTTT.

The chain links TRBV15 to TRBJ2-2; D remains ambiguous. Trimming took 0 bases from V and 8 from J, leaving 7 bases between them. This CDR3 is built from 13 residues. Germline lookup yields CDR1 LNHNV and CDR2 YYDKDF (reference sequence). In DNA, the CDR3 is TGTGCCACCAGCAGAGATCTAGAAGGGGAGCTGTTTTTT. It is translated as CATSRDLEGELFF. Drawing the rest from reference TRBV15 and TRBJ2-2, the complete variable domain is DAMVIQNPRYQVTQFGKPVTLSCSQTLNHNVMYWYQQKSSQAPKLLFHYYDKDFNNEADTPDNFQSRRPNTSFCFLDIRSPGLGDTAMYLCATSRDLEGELFFGEGSRLTVL.

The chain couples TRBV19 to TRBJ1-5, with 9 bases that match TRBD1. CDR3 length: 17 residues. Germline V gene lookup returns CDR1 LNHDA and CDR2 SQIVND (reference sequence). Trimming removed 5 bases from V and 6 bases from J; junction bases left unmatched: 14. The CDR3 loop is CASSGTGGAESTQPQHF. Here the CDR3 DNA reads TGTGCCAGTAGTGGAACAGGGGGCGCGGAATCCACTCAGCCCCAGCATTTT.

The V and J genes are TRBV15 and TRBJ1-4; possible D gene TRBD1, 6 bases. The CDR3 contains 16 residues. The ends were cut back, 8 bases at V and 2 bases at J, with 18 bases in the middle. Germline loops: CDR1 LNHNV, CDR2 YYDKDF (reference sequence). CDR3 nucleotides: TGTGCCACCTCTCTTCACAGGGTAAAGACTAATGAAAAACTGTTTTTT. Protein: CATSLHRVKTNEKLFF.

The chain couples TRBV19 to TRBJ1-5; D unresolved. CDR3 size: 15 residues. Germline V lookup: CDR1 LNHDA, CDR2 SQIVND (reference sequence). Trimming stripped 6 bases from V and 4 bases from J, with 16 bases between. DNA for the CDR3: TGTGCCAGTAGCAAGGACGGGAGGGAAAATCAGCCCCAGCATTTT. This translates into CASSKDGRENQPQHF.

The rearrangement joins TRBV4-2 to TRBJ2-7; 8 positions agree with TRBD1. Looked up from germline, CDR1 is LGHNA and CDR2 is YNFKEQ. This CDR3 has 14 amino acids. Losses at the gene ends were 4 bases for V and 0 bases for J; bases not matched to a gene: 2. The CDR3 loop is CASSPGQGSYEQYV. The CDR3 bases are TGTGCCAGCAGCCCCGGACAGGGCTCCTACGAGCAGTACGTC.

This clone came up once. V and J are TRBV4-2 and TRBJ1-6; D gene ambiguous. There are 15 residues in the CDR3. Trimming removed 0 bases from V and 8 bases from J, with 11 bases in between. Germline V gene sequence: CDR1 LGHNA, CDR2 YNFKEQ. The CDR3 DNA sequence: TGTGCCAGCAGCCAAGATGAGCCGTCTCATTCACCCCTCCACTTT. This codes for CASSQDEPSHSPLHF.